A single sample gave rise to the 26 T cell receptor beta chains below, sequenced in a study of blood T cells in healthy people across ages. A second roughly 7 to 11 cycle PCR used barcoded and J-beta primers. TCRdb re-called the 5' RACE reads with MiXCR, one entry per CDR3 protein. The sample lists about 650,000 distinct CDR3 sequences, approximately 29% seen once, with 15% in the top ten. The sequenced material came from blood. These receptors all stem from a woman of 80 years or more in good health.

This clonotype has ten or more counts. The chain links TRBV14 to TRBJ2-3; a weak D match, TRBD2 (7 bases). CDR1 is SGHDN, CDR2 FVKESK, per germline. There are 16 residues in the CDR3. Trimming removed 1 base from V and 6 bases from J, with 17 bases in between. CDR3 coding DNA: TGTGCCAGCAGCCAAGTAAAAGGGGGGGCTCACGATACGCAGTATTTT. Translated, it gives CASSQVKGGAHDTQYF.

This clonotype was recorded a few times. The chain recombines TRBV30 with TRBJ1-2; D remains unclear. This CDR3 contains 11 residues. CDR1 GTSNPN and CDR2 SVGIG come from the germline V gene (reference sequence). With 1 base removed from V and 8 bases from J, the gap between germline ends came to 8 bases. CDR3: CAWSAERGYTF. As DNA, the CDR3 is TGTGCCTGGAGTGCGGAAAGGGGCTACACCTTC.

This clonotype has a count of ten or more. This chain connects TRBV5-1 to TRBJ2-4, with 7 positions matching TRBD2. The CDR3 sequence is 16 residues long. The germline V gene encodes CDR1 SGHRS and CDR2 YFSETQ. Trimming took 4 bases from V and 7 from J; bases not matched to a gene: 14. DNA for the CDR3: TGCGCCAGCAGCCCGAGGGGAGGGTTGTCGTCGAACATTCAGTACTTC. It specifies CASSPRGGLSSNIQYF.

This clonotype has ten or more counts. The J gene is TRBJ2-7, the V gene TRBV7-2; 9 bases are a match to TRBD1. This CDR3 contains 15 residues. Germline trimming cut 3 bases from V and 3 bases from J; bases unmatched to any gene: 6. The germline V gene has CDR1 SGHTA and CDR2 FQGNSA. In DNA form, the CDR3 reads TGTGCCAGCAGCTTTTCCGGGACAGGGTTCTACGAGCAGTACTTC. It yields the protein CASSFSGTGFYEQYF.

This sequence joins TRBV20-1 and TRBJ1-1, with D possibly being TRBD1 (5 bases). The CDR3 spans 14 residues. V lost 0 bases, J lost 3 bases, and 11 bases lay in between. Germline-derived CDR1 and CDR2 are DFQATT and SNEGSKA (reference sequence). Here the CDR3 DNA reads TGCAGTGCTAGAGAGGGGAGGGGTTACACTGAAGCTTTCTTT. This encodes CSAREGRGYTEAFF.

The CDR3 DNA reads TGCAGTGCTAGAGAGGGGGGGGGCTACACCTTC. This gives the protein CSAREGGGYTF. The chain combines TRBV20-1 with TRBJ1-2, with a possible D match to TRBD1 (5 bases). Germline assignment: CDR1 DFQATT and CDR2 SNEGSKA (reference sequence). The length of the CDR3 is 11 residues. V shed 0 bases and J shed 8 bases, with 7 bases lying between them.

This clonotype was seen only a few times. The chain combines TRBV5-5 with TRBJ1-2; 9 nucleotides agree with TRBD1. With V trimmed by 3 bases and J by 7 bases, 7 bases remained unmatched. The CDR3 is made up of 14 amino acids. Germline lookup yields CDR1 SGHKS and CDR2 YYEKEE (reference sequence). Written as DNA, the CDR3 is TGTGCCAGCAGCTGGGGACAGGGTCTCGCTGGCTACACCTTC. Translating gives CASSWGQGLAGYTF. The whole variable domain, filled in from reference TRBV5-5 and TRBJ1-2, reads DAGVTQSPTHLIKTRGQQVTLRCSPISGHKSVSWYQQVLGQGPQFIFQYYEKEERGRGNFPDRFSARQFPNYSSELNVNALLLGDSALYLCASSWGQGLAGYTFGSGTRLTVV.

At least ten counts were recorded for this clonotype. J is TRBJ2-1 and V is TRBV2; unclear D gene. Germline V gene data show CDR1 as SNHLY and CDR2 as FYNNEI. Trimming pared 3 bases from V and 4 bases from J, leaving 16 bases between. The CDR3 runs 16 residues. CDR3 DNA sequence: TGTGCCAGCAGTGATATGTCTGGCCAGCTTTACAATGAGCAGTTCTTC. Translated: CASSDMSGQLYNEQFF.

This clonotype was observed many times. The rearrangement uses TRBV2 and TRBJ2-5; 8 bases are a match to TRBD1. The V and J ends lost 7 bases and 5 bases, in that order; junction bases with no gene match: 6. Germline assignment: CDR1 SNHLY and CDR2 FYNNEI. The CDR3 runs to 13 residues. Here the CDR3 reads CASIRRDRETQYF. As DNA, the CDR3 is TGTGCCAGCATTCGCCGGGACAGGGAGACCCAGTACTTC.

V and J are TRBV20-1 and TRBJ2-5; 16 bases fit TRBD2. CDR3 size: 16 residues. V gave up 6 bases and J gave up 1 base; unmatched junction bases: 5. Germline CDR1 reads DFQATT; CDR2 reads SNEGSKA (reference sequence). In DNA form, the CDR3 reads TGCAGTGCCACGGGACTAGCGGGAGGGGGCCAAGAGACCCAGTACTTC. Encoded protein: CSATGLAGGGQETQYF.

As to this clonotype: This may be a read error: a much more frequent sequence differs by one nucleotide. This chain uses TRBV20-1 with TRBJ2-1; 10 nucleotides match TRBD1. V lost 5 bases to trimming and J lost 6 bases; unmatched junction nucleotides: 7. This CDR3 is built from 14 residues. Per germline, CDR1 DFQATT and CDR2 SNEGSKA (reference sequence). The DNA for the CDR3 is TGCAGTGCTCAGACAGGGGGCCGTCGCAATGAGCAGTTCTTC. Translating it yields CSAQTGGRRNEQFF.

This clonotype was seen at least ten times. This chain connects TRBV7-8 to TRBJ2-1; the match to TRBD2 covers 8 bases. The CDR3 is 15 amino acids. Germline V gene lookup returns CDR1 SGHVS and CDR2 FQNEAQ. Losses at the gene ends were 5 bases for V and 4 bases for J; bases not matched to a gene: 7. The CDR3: CASSRSGESYNEQFF. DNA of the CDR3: TGTGCCAGCAGCCGTAGCGGGGAGTCTTACAATGAGCAGTTCTTC. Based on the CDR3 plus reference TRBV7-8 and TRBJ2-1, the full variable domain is GAGVSQSPRYKVAKRGQDVALRCDPISGHVSLFWYQQALGQGPEFLTYFQNEAQLDKSGLPSDRFFAERPEGSVSTLKIQRTQQEDSAVYLCASSRSGESYNEQFFGPGTRLTVL.

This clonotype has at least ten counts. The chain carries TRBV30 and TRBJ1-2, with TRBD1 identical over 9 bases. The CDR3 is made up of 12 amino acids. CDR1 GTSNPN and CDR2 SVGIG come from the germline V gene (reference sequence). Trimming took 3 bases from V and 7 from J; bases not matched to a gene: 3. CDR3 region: CAWSGTGIGYTF. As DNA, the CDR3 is TGTGCCTGGAGCGGGACAGGGATTGGCTACACCTTC.

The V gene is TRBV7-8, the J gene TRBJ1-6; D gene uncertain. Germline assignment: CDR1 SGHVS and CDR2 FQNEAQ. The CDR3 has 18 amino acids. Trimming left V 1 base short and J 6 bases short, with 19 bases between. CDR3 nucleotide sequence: TGTGCCAGCAGCTTAGTGTATTCAGGTGAAGGCTTTAATTCACCCCTCCACTTT. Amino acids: CASSLVYSGEGFNSPLHF.

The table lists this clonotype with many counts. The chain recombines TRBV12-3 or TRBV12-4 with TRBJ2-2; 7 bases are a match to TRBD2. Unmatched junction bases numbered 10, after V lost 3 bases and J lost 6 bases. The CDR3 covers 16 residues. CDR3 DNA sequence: TGTGCCAGCAGTTTCTTCGCTAGCGGAGGGGCCGGGGAGCTGTTTTTT. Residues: CASSFFASGGAGELFF.

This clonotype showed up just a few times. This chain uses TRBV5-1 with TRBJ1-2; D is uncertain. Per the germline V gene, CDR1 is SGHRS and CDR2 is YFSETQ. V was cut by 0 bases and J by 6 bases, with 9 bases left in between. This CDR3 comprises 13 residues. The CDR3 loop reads CASSLEGRDGYTF. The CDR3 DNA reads TGCGCCAGCAGCTTGGAGGGAAGGGATGGCTACACCTTC. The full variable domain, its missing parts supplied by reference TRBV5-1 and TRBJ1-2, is KAGVTQTPRYLIKTRGQQVTLSCSPISGHRSVSWYQQTPGQGLQFLFEYFSETQRNKGNFPGRFSGRQFSNSRSEMNVSTLELGDSALYLCASSLEGRDGYTFGSGTRLTVV.

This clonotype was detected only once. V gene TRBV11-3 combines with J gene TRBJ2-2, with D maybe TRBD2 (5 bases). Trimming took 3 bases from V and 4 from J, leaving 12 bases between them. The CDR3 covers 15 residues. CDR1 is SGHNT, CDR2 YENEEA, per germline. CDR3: CASSFSLAPTGELFF. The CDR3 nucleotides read TGTGCCAGCAGCTTCTCCCTAGCTCCCACCGGGGAGCTGTTTTTT.

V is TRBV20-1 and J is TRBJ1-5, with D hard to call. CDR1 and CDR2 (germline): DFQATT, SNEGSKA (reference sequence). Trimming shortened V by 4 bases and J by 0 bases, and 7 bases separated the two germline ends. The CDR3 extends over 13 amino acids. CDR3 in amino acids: CSATFSSNQPQHF. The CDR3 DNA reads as TGCAGTGCTACCTTCAGTAGCAATCAGCCCCAGCATTTT.

CDR3 nucleotides: TGTGCCAGCAGCGATATAGGGACTGACCTAGAGCAGTACTTC. It translates to CASSDIGTDLEQYF. The chain carries TRBV5-6 and TRBJ2-5; D might be TRBD2 (6 bases). The CDR3 loop spans 14 amino acids. CDR1 SGHDT and CDR2 YYEEEE come from the germline V gene. Deletions cut 4 bases from V and 11 bases from J, with 21 bases between.

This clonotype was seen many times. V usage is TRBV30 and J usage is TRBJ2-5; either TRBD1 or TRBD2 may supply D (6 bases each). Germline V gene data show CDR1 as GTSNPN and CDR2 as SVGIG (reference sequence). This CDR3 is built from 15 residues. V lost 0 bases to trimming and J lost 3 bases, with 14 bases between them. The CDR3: CAWSVRGTYKETQYF. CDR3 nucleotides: TGTGCCTGGAGTGTAAGGGGGACTTACAAAGAGACCCAGTACTTC.

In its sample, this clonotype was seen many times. CDR3 nucleotides: TGTGCCAGCAGCTCCTCCCGGGACAGGAACACTGAAGCTTTCTTT. It codes for CASSSSRDRNTEAFF. This chain uses TRBV7-3 with TRBJ1-1, with 7 bases lining up with TRBD1. V was pared by 4 bases and J by 1 base, with 6 bases of the junction left unmatched. Germline CDR1 reads SGHTA; CDR2 reads FQGTGA. CDR3 length: 15 amino acids.

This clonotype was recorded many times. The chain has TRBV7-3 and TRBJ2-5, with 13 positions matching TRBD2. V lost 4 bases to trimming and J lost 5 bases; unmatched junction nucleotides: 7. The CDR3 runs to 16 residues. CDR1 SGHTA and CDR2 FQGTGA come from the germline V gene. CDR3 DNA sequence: TGTGCCAGCAGCTCCAACCCGGGACTAGCGGGGGAGACCCAGTACTTC. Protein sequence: CASSSNPGLAGETQYF. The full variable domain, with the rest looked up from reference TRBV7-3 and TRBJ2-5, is GAGVSQTPSNKVTEKGKYVELRCDPISGHTALYWYRQSLGQGPEFLIYFQGTGAADDSGLPNDRFFAVRPEGSVSTLKIQRTERGDSAVYLCASSSNPGLAGETQYFGPGTRLLVL.

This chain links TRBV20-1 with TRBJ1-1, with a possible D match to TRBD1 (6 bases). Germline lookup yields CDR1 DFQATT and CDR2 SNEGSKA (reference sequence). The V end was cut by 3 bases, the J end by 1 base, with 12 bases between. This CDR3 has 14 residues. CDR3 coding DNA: TGCAGTGCTAGCTGGACAGCAAAGAACACTGAAGCTTTCTTT. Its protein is CSASWTAKNTEAFF.

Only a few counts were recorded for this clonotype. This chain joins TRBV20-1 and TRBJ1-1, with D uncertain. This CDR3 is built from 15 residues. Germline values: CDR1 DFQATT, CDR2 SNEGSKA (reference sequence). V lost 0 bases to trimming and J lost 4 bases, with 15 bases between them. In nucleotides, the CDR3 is TGCAGTGCTAGAGATCCTGAGACGGGAGGCACTGAAGCTTTCTTT. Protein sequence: CSARDPETGGTEAFF.

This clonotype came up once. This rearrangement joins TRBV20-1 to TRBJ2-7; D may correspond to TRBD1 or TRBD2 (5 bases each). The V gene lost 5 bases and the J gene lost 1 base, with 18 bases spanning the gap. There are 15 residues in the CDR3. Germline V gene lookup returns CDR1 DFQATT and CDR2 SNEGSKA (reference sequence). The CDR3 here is CSAQAGDGPSYEQYF. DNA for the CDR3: TGCAGTGCTCAAGCCGGGGACGGACCGTCCTACGAGCAGTACTTC.

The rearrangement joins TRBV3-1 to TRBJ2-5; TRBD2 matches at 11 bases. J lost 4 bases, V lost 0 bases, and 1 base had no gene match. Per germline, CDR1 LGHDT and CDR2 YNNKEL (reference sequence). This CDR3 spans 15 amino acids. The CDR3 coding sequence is TGTGCCAGCAGCCAAGATGGACTAGCGGGAGAGACCCAGTACTTC. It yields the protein CASSQDGLAGETQYF.